This T cell receptor (beta chain) was captured by sequencing in a study of T cells in localized non-small cell lung cancer. The V segment lost 4 bases and the J segment 7 bases; nucleotides outside the gene matches: 12. Germline V gives CDR1 SGHNT, CDR2 YYREEE (reference sequence). The CDR3 spans 16 residues. A note on this clone: Its antigen is undetermined.

Study results and limitations: Uninvolved adjacent lung had higher T cell clonality than tumor and all other tissues. Median around 54 top-100 tumor clones were shared with paired adjacent lung. Without multi-region sequencing, intratumor heterogeneity could not be excluded. Longer overall survival was associated with a higher density of T cells in the blood.

Method: immunoSEQ multiplex PCR; TCRdb's copy keeps in-frame clones and lacks some. The sample shows approximately 14,000 clones, 89% of them seen only once. The sequences come from peripheral blood mononuclear cells, collected before any cancer treatment. The origin of this receptor is a man aged 40 to 70 with stage III lung adenocarcinoma. V gene TRBV5-4 combines with J gene TRBJ2-2; 8 bases are a match to TRBD1. CDR3 in amino acids: CASSPGNRGASGELFF. In DNA form, the CDR3 reads TGTGCCAGCAGCCCCGGTAACAGGGGGGCGAGCGGGGAGCTGTTTTTT.